This TCR beta chain emerged from a study of blood T cells in healthy people across ages. Study overall: Per every two T cells, about one barcoded beta molecule was captured by template switching.

PCR was performed a second time for about 7 to 12 cycles using a sample-barcoded 5' primer and a J-beta primer mix. TCRdb reanalysed the 5' RACE reads using MiXCR and keeps one entry per CDR3 protein. The sample contains 550,000 to 750,000 distinct CDR3 sequences, 20% to 25% of which appear only once. Each sample yielded at least 5 micrograms of PBMC total RNA. Concerning this clonotype itself: What it recognizes is unknown.

Study outcomes and limitations: Strong correlation existed between TCR beta diversity and naive T cell percentage. Bulk PBMC profiling left naive and antigen-experienced comparisons inconclusive.

This clonotype was obtained from a man aged 65 to 79 in good health. Sequences were obtained from blood.

In nucleotides, the CDR3 is TGTGCCAGCAGCTTAAGACTAGCGCCCGAAGAGACCCAGTACTTC. Protein: CASSLRLAPEETQYF. The chain couples TRBV7-3 to TRBJ2-5; 8 nucleotides agree with TRBD2. Germline loops: CDR1 SGHTA, CDR2 FQGTGA. The CDR3 contains 15 residues. V lost 1 base, J lost 3 bases, and 4 bases stayed unmatched.